Listed here are 22 T cell receptor beta chains from one sample, sequenced in a study of blood T cell repertoires in COVID-19. Repertoires were generated with immunoSEQ multiplex PCR, while TCRdb's copy carries only in-frame clones and drops some. This sample has 110,000 or so clones, with approximately 83% found just once. The material sequenced was peripheral blood. The receptor source for this set is a woman aged 70-85 years with acute or convalescent COVID-19.

The rearrangement links TRBV27 to TRBJ2-5; 10 bases fit TRBD2. The CDR3 consists of 16 residues. Trimming at V came to 3 bases and at J to 2 bases, leaving 6 bases not matched to a gene. Germline loops: CDR1 MNHEY, CDR2 SMNVEV (reference sequence). The CDR3 region has the DNA TGTGCCAGCAGTTTCCTTGGGACTAGCGCTCAAGAGACCCAGTACTTC. Translated, it gives CASSFLGTSAQETQYF.

This chain connects TRBV2 to TRBJ2-5, with 8 bases aligning to TRBD1. V trimming: 4 bases; J trimming: 5 bases; junction bases outside the gene matches: 6. CDR1 is SNHLY and CDR2 is FYNNEI in the germline V gene. This CDR3 is built from 14 residues. CDR3 residues: CASSGGRGQETQYF. CDR3 in DNA: TGTGCCAGCAGTGGGGGCAGGGGGCAGGAGACCCAGTACTTC.

The V gene is TRBV28, the J gene TRBJ2-1; TRBD2 matches 9 bases. The germline V gene has CDR1 MDHEN and CDR2 SYDVKM. The length of the CDR3 is 15 residues. Unmatched junction bases numbered 3, after V lost 3 bases and J lost 3 bases. CDR3 nucleotide sequence: TGTGCCAGCAGTTTTCGCGGGAGGGTCTACAATGAGCAGTTCTTC. This sequence encodes CASSFRGRVYNEQFF.

The chain recombines TRBV2 with TRBJ1-5, with D possibly TRBD1 on 6 matching bases. Germline V CDR1 and CDR2: SNHLY, FYNNEI. Trimming left V 7 bases short and J 4 bases short, with 14 bases between. The CDR3 is made up of 14 amino acids. The CDR3 spells CASNGGAKNQPQHF. CDR3 DNA sequence: TGTGCCAGCAATGGGGGGGCAAAAAATCAGCCCCAGCATTTT.

The genes are TRBV5-1 and TRBJ2-1, with 8 bases identical to TRBD2. CDR1 and CDR2 from the germline V gene are SGHRS and YFSETQ. The J segment lost 0 bases and the V segment lost 5 bases, leaving 13 bases of the junction unmatched. The CDR3 is 18 amino acids. The CDR3 protein is CASRPSPGGGGSYNEQFF. As DNA, the CDR3 is TGCGCCAGCAGGCCTTCACCCGGGGGGGGAGGCTCCTACAATGAGCAGTTCTTC.

The J gene is TRBJ2-3, the V gene TRBV4-2; TRBD2 aligns across 13 bases. Trimming took 0 bases from V and 6 from J; bases not matched to a gene: 9. Germline V lookup: CDR1 LGHNA, CDR2 YNFKEQ. This CDR3 spans 18 amino acids. The CDR3 region is CASSQDGWTSGSLDTQYF. In nucleotides, the CDR3 is TGTGCCAGCAGCCAAGACGGGTGGACTAGCGGGAGCCTTGATACGCAGTATTTT.

J is TRBJ1-1 and V is TRBV4-1; possibly TRBD1 for D (6 bases). This CDR3 is 15 amino acids long. Germline CDR1 reads MGHRA; CDR2 reads YSYEKL. Trimming took off 2 bases at V and 1 base at J, with 11 bases between the two ends. The CDR3 sequence: CASSQWVQGNTEAFF. CDR3 DNA sequence: TGCGCCAGCAGCCAATGGGTACAGGGGAACACTGAAGCTTTCTTT.

CDR3 sequence (DNA): TGTGCCAGCAGTGACGGACAGCCTTATGGCTACACCTTC. This gives the protein CASSDGQPYGYTF. The genes are TRBV2 and TRBJ1-2; a weak D match, TRBD1 (6 bases). CDR1 is SNHLY and CDR2 is FYNNEI in the germline V gene. The CDR3 is made up of 13 amino acids. Trimming cost V 3 bases and J 5 bases, with 10 bases left between them.

The genes are TRBV20-1 and TRBJ1-1; D might be TRBD1 (6 bases). Trimming shortened V by 3 bases and J by 0 bases, and 11 bases separated the two germline ends. Germline V lookup: CDR1 DFQATT, CDR2 SNEGSKA (reference sequence). This CDR3 comprises 14 residues. CDR3 residues: CSASPGQLNTEAFF. The CDR3 DNA is TGCAGTGCTAGTCCGGGACAACTGAACACTGAAGCTTTCTTT.

This clone was seen only once. The CDR3 reads CASSQDFSGRAVNEQFF. As DNA, the CDR3 is TGTGCCAGCAGCCAGGATTTTAGCGGGAGGGCGGTGAATGAGCAGTTCTTC. The genes are TRBV4-2 and TRBJ2-1, with 11 bases matching TRBD2. Trimming at V came to 3 bases and at J to 7 bases, leaving 11 bases not matched to a gene. This CDR3 has 17 residues. CDR1 is LGHNA and CDR2 is YNFKEQ in the germline V gene.

The chain carries TRBV27 and TRBJ1-2; TRBD1 matches at 7 bases. There are 16 residues in the CDR3. Germline CDR1 reads MNHEY; CDR2 reads SMNVEV (reference sequence). Trimming removed 5 bases from V and 6 bases from J; junction bases left unmatched: 15. In nucleotides, the CDR3 is TGTGCCAGCAGTGCAAAGACAGGGAGCCCGACCGATGGCTACACCTTC. It codes for CASSAKTGSPTDGYTF.

This clone was seen a handful of times. This rearrangement joins TRBV30 to TRBJ1-1; tentative D call: TRBD1 (6 bases). Per germline, CDR1 GTSNPN and CDR2 SVGIG (reference sequence). This CDR3 is 15 amino acids long. Trimming removed 0 bases from V and 5 bases from J, with 16 bases in between. The CDR3 spells CAWSVVGGASTEAFF. Here the CDR3 DNA reads TGTGCCTGGAGTGTAGTTGGGGGGGCAAGTACTGAAGCTTTCTTT.

The genes are TRBV7-9 and TRBJ2-3; 7 positions agree with TRBD1. The germline gives CDR1 SEHNR, CDR2 FQNEAQ (reference sequence). The CDR3 runs to 15 residues. The junction had 7 bases not matched to a gene; V was cut back by 5 bases and J by 2 bases. CDR3 amino acids: CASSPRTGLTDTQYF. DNA for the CDR3: TGTGCCAGCAGCCCCAGGACAGGACTCACAGATACGCAGTATTTT. Full variable domain (rest looked up from reference TRBV7-9 and TRBJ2-3): DTGVSQNPRHKITKRGQNVTFRCDPISEHNRLYWYRQTLGQGPEFLTYFQNEAQLEKSRLLSDRFSAERPKGSFSTLEIQRTEQGDSAMYLCASSPRTGLTDTQYFGPGTRLTVL.

The genes are TRBV11-2 and TRBJ2-7; D gene unclear. The germline V gene has CDR1 SGHAT and CDR2 FQNNGV. Trimming removed 5 bases at V and 2 bases at J, with 13 bases between. The CDR3 is made up of 14 amino acids. The CDR3 reads CASSPLRSAYEQYF. The DNA for the CDR3 is TGTGCCAGCAGCCCGTTACGATCAGCCTACGAGCAGTACTTC.

This chain connects TRBV10-1 to TRBJ2-2, with D hard to call. V was shortened by 5 bases and J by 5 bases, with 9 bases between the two germline ends. Germline V CDR1 and CDR2: WNHNN, SYGVQD (reference sequence). The CDR3 is 13 amino acids. In DNA, the CDR3 is TGCGCCAGCAGTCTTAGTGGTACCGGGGAGCTGTTTTTT. Protein product: CASSLSGTGELFF.

The genes are TRBV3-1 (or the pseudogene TRBV3-2) and TRBJ1-3; D remains unclear. Germline CDR1 reads LGHDT; CDR2 reads YNNKEL (reference sequence). The CDR3 consists of 14 residues. Trimming pared 4 bases from V and 0 bases from J, leaving 7 bases between. The CDR3 sequence: CASSPSNSGNTIYF. The CDR3 DNA sequence: TGTGCCAGCAGCCCCAGTAACTCTGGAAACACCATATATTTT.

The chain joins TRBV27 to TRBJ2-7; 8 nucleotides agree with TRBD1. V lost 7 bases and J lost 0; bases outside the gene matches: 2. Germline CDR1 reads MNHEY; CDR2 reads SMNVEV (reference sequence). The CDR3 has 13 amino acids. CDR3 sequence (DNA): TGTGCCAGCATGGACAGGGTCTCCTACGAGCAGTACGTC. Protein product: CASMDRVSYEQYV.

The chain recombines TRBV27 with TRBJ1-2; 7 nucleotides match TRBD1. The CDR3 is 17 amino acids. Trimming at V came to 5 bases and at J to 4 bases, leaving 16 bases not matched to a gene. CDR1 is MNHEY and CDR2 is SMNVEV in the germline V gene (reference sequence). The CDR3 sequence is CASSDSRVTGVAYGYTF. CDR3 bases: TGTGCCAGCAGTGATTCCCGCGTCACAGGGGTCGCCTATGGCTACACCTTC.

DNA of the CDR3: TGTGCCAGCAGTGTTCGGACAGGGGACGACTACACCTTC. It translates to CASSVRTGDDYTF. This chain joins TRBV2 and TRBJ1-2; 9 nucleotides line up with TRBD1. CDR1 is SNHLY, CDR2 FYNNEI, per germline. The V gene end was trimmed by 4 bases and the J gene end by 10 bases; junction bases not matched to a gene: 7. This CDR3 region has 13 residues.

The rearrangement joins TRBV4-1 to TRBJ1-3; weak D call: TRBD1 (6 bases). Germline CDR1 MGHRA, CDR2 YSYEKL. Trimming removed 4 bases from V and 4 bases from J, with 11 bases in between. The CDR3 covers 14 residues. The CDR3 bases are TGCGCCAGCAGCCCGAAGGGGACAGGAAACACCATATATTTT. Translating gives CASSPKGTGNTIYF.

This chain connects TRBV11-2 to TRBJ1-4; TRBD1 agrees at 7 bases. J was trimmed by 14 bases and V by 4 bases; bases with no gene match: 10. Looked up from germline, CDR1 is SGHAT and CDR2 is FQNNGV. The CDR3 consists of 13 residues. This chain's CDR3 is CASSSTGTRLLFF. For the CDR3, the DNA is TGTGCCAGCAGCTCGACAGGGACCCGCTTGCTGTTTTTT. Full variable domain (missing parts from reference TRBV11-2 and TRBJ1-4): EAGVAQSPRYKIIEKRQSVAFWCNPISGHATLYWYQQILGQGPKLLIQFQNNGVVDDSQLPKDRFSAERLKGVDSTLKIQPAKLEDSAVYLCASSSTGTRLLFFGSGTQLSVL.

V and J are TRBV7-9 and TRBJ2-2, with TRBD2 as a possible D gene (5 bases). This CDR3 has 15 residues. V was shortened by 5 bases and J by 9 bases, with 19 bases between the two germline ends. In germline, CDR1 is SEHNR, CDR2 FQNEAQ (reference sequence). In nucleotides, the CDR3 is TGTGCCAGCAGCCGGACTTCAAGAGGGTCCCGGGAGCTGTTTTTT. Its translation: CASSRTSRGSRELFF.